These 7 T cell receptor beta chains were sequenced from one sample in a study of OX40 agonist ivuxolimab in advanced cancers. Profiled with immunoSEQ multiplex PCR; TCRdb holds only in-frame clones, not every one. The sample lists fewer than 80,000 clones, about 85% occurring once. Sequences were derived from CD4+ or CD8+ T cells sorted from blood, sampled in a trial of the OX40 agonist ivuxolimab. Source of these receptors: an adult with an advanced solid tumor such as melanoma, head and neck, liver or kidney cancer.

The gene calls are TRBV19 and TRBJ2-5, with TRBD2 matching 8 bases. Trimming cost V 0 bases and J 5 bases; bases outside gene matches: 8. This CDR3 is 16 amino acids long. Germline CDR1 reads LNHDA; CDR2 reads SQIVND (reference sequence). CDR3 DNA sequence: TGTGCCAGTAGTATAGACCGGGGGGGCCTTGGTGAGACCCAGTACTTC. It specifies CASSIDRGGLGETQYF.

The V gene is TRBV6-1, the J gene TRBJ1-2; D is undetermined. Trimming stripped 6 bases from V and 5 bases from J, with 13 bases between. Germline V lookup: CDR1 MNHNS, CDR2 SASEGT. The CDR3 has 13 residues. CDR3 sequence (DNA): TGTGCCAGCAGGAACACGCCGGGGTATGGCTACACCTTC. Residues: CASRNTPGYGYTF.

The rearrangement uses TRBV6-6 and TRBJ2-3, with TRBD2 identical over 10 bases. CDR3 length equals 14 residues. In germline, CDR1 is MNHNY, CDR2 SVGAGI (reference sequence). Trimming took 7 bases from V and 2 from J; bases not matched to a gene: 3. CDR3 in amino acids: CASKREGFTDTQYF. DNA for the CDR3: TGTGCCAGCAAGCGGGAGGGTTTCACAGATACGCAGTATTTT.

This clone was observed a handful of times. V gene TRBV2 combines with J gene TRBJ1-3; tentative D call: TRBD1 (5 bases). Trimming pared 8 bases from V and 6 bases from J, leaving 11 bases between. Germline V lookup: CDR1 SNHLY, CDR2 FYNNEI. The CDR3 covers 12 residues. The CDR3 sequence is CASDQGVNTIYF. The DNA for the CDR3 is TGTGCCAGCGACCAGGGTGTAAACACCATATATTTT.

The chain joins TRBV2 to TRBJ1-1, with D perhaps matching TRBD1 (5 bases). CDR3 length: 13 amino acids. V was shortened by 6 bases and J by 4 bases, with 12 bases between the two germline ends. Germline CDR1 and CDR2: SNHLY and FYNNEI. As DNA, the CDR3 is TGTGCCAGCAGCGCAGGGAGGGGCACTGAAGCTTTCTTT. The encoded protein is CASSAGRGTEAFF.

J is TRBJ1-2 and V is TRBV6-4, with D possibly TRBD1 on 5 matching bases. Germline assignment: CDR1 MRHNA and CDR2 SNTAGT. The V end was cut by 4 bases, the J end by 7 bases, with 16 bases between. This CDR3 contains 14 residues. As DNA, the CDR3 is TGTGCCAGCAGTGTCATGGAGGGGAAGCGTGGCTACACCTTC. Amino acid sequence: CASSVMEGKRGYTF.

This chain joins TRBV29-1 and TRBJ1-2, with D maybe TRBD1 (6 bases). Germline V gene data show CDR1 as SQVTM and CDR2 as ANQGSEA. V was shortened by 8 bases and J by 5 bases, with 18 bases between the two germline ends. CDR3 length: 13 amino acids. The CDR3 sequence: CSIRWGATYGYTF. As DNA, the CDR3 is TGCAGCATCCGTTGGGGGGCTACTTATGGCTACACCTTC.